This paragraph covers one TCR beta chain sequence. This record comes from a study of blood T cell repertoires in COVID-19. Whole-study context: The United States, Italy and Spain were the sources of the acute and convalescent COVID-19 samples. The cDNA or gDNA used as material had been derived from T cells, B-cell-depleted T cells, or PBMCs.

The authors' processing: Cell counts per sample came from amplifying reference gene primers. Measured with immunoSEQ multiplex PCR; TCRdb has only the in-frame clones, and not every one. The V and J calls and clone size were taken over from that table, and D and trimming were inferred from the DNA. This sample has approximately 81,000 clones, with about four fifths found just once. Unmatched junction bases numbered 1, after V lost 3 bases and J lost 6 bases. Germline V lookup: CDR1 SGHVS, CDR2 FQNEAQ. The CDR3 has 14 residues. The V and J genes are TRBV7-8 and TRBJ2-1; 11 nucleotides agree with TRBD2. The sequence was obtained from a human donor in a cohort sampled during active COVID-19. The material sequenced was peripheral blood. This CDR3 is CASSFGTSGNEQFF. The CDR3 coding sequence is TGTGCCAGCAGCTTTGGGACTAGCGGCAATGAGCAGTTCTTC.